This T cell receptor (beta chain) derives from a study of cytomegalovirus exposure and HLA in healthy donors. Study results and caveats: Equally common other TCR beta chains were less clonally expanded than HLA-associated ones, a later analysis found. The sole available immune exposure information was CMV serostatus. Researchers catalogued under 200 TCR beta chains as cytomegalovirus-associated.

PCR employed 60 Vbeta and 13 Jbeta primers. Using immunoSEQ multiplex PCR, the repertoire was profiled, and TCRdb retains in-frame clones only, with some absent. The repertoire consists of about 150,000 clones, with approximately 70% occurring once and the leading ten covering approximately 5.6%. CDR1 is SEHNR, CDR2 FQNEAQ, per germline (reference sequence). This CDR3 contains 13 residues. V was cut by 3 bases and J by 1 base, with 6 bases left in between. A remark on this clone: As yet, its antigen is unknown.

Source material: PBMCs. The TCR was taken from a young woman in good health and CMV-seropositive. The chain is built from TRBV7-9 and TRBJ1-1; unclear D gene. This chain's CDR3 is CASSFTANTEAFF. In DNA, the CDR3 is TGTGCCAGCAGCTTTACAGCGAACACTGAAGCTTTCTTT.